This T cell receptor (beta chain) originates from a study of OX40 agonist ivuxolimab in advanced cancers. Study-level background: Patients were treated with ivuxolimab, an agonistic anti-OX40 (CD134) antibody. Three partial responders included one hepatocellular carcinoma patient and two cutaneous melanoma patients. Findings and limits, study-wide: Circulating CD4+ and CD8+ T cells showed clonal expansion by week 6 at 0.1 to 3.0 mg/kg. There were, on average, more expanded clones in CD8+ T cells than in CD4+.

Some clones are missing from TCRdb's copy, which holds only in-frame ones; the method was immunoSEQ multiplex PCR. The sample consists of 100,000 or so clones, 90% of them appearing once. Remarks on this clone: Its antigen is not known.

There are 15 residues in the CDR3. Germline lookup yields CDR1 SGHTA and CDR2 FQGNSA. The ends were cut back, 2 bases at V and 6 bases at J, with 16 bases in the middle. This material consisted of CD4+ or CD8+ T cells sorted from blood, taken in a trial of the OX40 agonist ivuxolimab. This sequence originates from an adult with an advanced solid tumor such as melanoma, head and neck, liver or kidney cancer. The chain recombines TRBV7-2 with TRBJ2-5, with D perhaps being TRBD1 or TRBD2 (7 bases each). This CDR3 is CASSLPPGGEKTQYF. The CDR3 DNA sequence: TGTGCCAGCAGCTTACCCCCAGGGGGGGAGAAGACCCAGTACTTC.